This TCR beta chain was recorded in a study of blood T cell repertoires in COVID-19. Background on the study: PBMCs, B-cell-depleted T cells, or T cells were the source of the cDNA or gDNA that made up the material.

Sequenced by immunoSEQ multiplex PCR; TCRdb stores in-frame clones only, minus some. The sample has 150,000 to 180,000 clones; more than 75% are singletons. This sequence originates from a woman aged 55 to 70 with COVID-19, enrolled during active disease. Source material: peripheral blood.

CDR3 coding DNA: TGTGCCAGCAGGTCTACTAGCACAGATACGCAGTATTTT. This codes for CASRSTSTDTQYF. The chain has TRBV6-5 and TRBJ2-3; no definite D call. This CDR3 contains 13 residues. V was pared by 6 bases and J by 0 bases, with 7 bases between. The V gene's germline CDR1 is MNHEY and CDR2 SVGAGI.